This TCR beta chain was identified during a study of T cell changes during pregnancy in multiple sclerosis. The CDR3 consists of 16 residues. Trimming removed 2 bases from V and 3 bases from J, with 13 bases in between. Germline CDR1 and CDR2: MNHEY and SVGAGI. Libraries were prepared by immunoSEQ multiplex PCR; TCRdb keeps only in-frame clonotypes and omits some of them. Of 60,000 to 70,000 clones in the sample, roughly 90% are singletons; the top ten hold roughly 3%. The chain couples TRBV6-5 to TRBJ2-2, with no clear D. This material consisted of peripheral blood, taken in the second trimester of pregnancy. This receptor was obtained from a female donor in good health, enrolled as a control in a pregnancy study. The chain's CDR3 is CASSYRGSWDTGELFF. The DNA for the CDR3 is TGTGCCAGCAGTTACCGCGGCTCCTGGGACACCGGGGAGCTGTTTTTT.